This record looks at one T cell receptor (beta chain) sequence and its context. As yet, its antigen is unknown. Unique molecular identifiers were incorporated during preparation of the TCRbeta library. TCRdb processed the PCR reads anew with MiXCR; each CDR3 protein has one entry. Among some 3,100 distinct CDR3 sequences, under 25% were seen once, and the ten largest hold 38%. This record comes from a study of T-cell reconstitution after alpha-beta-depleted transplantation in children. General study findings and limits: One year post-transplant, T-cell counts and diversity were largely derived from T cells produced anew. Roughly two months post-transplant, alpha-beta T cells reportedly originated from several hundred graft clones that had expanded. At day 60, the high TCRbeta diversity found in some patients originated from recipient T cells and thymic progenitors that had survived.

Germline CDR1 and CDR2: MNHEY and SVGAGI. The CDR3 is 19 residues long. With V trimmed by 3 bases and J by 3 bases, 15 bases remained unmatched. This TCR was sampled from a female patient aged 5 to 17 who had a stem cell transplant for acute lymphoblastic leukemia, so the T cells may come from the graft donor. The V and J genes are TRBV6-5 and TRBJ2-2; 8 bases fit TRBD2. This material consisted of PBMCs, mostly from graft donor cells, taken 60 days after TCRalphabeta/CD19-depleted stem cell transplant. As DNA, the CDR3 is TGTGCCAGCAGTTATCTACGGGCCATAGCGGGATTCGACACCGGGGAGCTGTTTTTT. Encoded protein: CASSYLRAIAGFDTGELFF.